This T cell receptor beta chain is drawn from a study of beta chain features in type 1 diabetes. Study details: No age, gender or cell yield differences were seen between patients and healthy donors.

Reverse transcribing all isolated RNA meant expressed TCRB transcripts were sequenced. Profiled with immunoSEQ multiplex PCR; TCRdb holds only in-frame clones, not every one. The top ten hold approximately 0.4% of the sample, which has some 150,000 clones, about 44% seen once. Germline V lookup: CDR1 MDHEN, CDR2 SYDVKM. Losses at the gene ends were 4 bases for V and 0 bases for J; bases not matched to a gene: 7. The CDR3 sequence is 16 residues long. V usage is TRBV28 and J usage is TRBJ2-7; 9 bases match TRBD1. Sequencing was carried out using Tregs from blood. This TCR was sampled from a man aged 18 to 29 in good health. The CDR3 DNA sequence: TGTGCCAGCAGTTCTGGGGACAGGGTGAGCTCCTACGAGCAGTACTTC. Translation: CASSSGDRVSSYEQYF.